This TCR beta chain was obtained from a study of identical twins. General study findings and limits: Analyses based on zero insertions could be partly confounded by invariant MAIT and iNKT cells.

In this sample, this clonotype turned up a few times. As yet, its antigen is unknown. The CDR3 contains 14 residues. J was trimmed by 5 bases and V by 6 bases; bases with no gene match: 6. Per germline, CDR1 SEHNR and CDR2 FQNEAQ (reference sequence). After template switching added a universal primer site, the resulting cDNA carried unique molecular identifiers. TCRdb re-derived calls from the 5' RACE reads in MiXCR, one entry per CDR3 protein. Of some 560,000 distinct CDR3 sequences in the sample, around a tenth were seen once. This sample was shared with a second study, whose subject was yellow fever vaccine responses in identical twins.

The V call is TRBV7-9, the J call TRBJ2-7; 11 nucleotides line up with TRBD2. The TCR comes from a woman aged 18 to 35 in good health. Sequenced material: PBMCs. The DNA of the CDR3 is TGTGCCAGCAGACCCACTAGCGGGAGACACGAGCAGTACTTC. It specifies CASRPTSGRHEQYF.